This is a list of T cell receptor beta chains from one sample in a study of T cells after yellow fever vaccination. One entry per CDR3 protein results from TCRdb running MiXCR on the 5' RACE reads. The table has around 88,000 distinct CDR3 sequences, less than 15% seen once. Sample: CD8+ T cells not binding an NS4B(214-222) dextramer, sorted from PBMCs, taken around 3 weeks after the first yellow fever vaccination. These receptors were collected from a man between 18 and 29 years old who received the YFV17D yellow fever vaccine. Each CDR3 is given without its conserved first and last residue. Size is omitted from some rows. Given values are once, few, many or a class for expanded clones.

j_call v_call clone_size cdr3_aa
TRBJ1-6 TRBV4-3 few ASSLEREINSPLH
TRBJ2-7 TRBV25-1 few ASSEARLAYEQY
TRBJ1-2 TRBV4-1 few ASSTPTGTSDGYT
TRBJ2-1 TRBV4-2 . ASSPHGAGSLGQF
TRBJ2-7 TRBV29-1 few SGGQGYEQY
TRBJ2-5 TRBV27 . ASSPSTSVETQY
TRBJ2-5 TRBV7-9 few ASSLPLALQETQY
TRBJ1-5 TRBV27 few ASSAFGWDQPQH
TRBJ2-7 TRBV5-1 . ASSLGPIYEQY
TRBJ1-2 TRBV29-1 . SSSLTRDGYT
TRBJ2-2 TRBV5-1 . ASSPKGGQGFITGELF
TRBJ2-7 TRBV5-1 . ASSPGVNRGPSYEQY
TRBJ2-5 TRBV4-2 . ASSQTGTSVSQETQY
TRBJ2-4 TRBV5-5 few ASSLLTAELIVQY
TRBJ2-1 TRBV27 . ASSFSAVGHNEQF
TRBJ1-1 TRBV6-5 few ASSYSAGMNTEAF
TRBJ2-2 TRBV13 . ASSLGPSSGAGELF
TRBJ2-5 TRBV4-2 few ASSQDRLTTRHLTQY
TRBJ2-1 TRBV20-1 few SADREYNEQF
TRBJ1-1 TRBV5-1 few ASSPTTGGEAF
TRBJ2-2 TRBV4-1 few ASSHAGQGAGELF
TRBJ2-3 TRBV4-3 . ASSQEDRRESDTQY
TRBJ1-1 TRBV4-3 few ASSQGGIGTEAF
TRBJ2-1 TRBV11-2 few ASSLVVTRSYNEQF
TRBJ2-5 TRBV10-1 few ASSAGQFRETQY
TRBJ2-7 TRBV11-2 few ASSFGAGGYYEQY
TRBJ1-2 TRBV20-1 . SARETGILGYRYT
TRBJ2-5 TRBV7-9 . ASSLVLAGQETQY
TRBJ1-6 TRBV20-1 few SARRRGPLH
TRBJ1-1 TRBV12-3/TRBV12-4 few ASNLSPNTEAF
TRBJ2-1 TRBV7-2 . ASSQNEQF
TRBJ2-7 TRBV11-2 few ASSSGQGGTYEQY
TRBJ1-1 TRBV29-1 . SVEDTNTEAF
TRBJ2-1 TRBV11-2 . ASRKDREEF
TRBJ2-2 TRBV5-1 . ASTVHTGELF
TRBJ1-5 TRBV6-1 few ASSRAGLYYDQPQH
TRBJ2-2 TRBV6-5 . ASSSEVPTGELF
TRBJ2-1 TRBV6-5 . AVTDSYNEQF
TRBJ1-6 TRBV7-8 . ASSWKDSNSPLH